This is a list of T cell receptor beta chains from one sample in a study of vaccination effects on CD4 cells after COVID-19. Clones were sequenced by immunoSEQ multiplex PCR, and TCRdb holds only the in-frame ones, with some missing. The sample has 84,000 or so clones, roughly 73% seen once; the top ten hold about 1%. These TCRs are of unknown antigen specificity. The sample in question was CD4+ T cells from PBMCs cultured with HCoV-OC43 spike peptides, obtained after COVID-19 vaccination. The receptors were gathered from a human donor who received a COVID-19 vaccine. CDR3s include the opening cysteine and the closing phenylalanine or tryptophan. D genes are given only for firm matches. Only some rows state a clone size, as once, few, many or a class for expanded clones.

J: TRBJ2-1
V: TRBV5-1
D: -
size: -
CDR3: CASSAATAKDEQFF
DNA: TGCGCCAGCAGCGCGGCGACAGCGAAGGATGAGCAGTTCTTC

J: TRBJ1-5
V: TRBV30
D: TRBD1
size: -
CDR3: CAWGTGFNQPQHF
DNA: TGTGCCTGGGGGACAGGGTTCAATCAGCCCCAGCATTTT

J: TRBJ1-2
V: TRBV7-2
D: TRBD1
size: -
CDR3: CASFPGQGSYGYTF
DNA: TGTGCCAGCTTTCCGGGACAGGGTAGCTATGGCTACACCTTC

J: TRBJ2-5
V: TRBV5-1
D: -
size: -
CDR3: CASSLAGGETQYF
DNA: TGCGCCAGCAGCTTGGCAGGAGGAGAGACCCAGTACTTC

J: TRBJ1-1
V: TRBV6-5
D: TRBD1
size: -
CDR3: CASRDRGVGEAFF
DNA: TGTGCCAGCAGGGACAGGGGGGTCGGTGAAGCTTTCTTT

J: TRBJ2-3
V: TRBV28
D: TRBD2
size: -
CDR3: CASSSGGSTDTQYF
DNA: TGTGCCAGCAGTTCGGGGGGAAGCACAGATACGCAGTATTTT

J: TRBJ1-4
V: TRBV18
D: TRBD1
size: -
CDR3: CASSPRQGGTEKLFF
DNA: TGTGCCAGCTCACCCAGACAGGGAGGGACTGAAAAACTGTTTTTT

J: TRBJ1-2
V: TRBV5-1
D: -
size: -
CDR3: CASSYPASNYGYTF
DNA: TGCGCCAGCAGTTACCCAGCCTCTAACTATGGCTACACCTTC

J: TRBJ1-2
V: TRBV7-2
D: TRBD1
size: -
CDR3: CASSLPAGGVSYTF
DNA: TGTGCCAGCAGCCTCCCGGCAGGGGGTGTGAGCTACACCTTC

J: TRBJ2-3
V: TRBV9
D: -
size: -
CDR3: CASSSGWSSTDTQYF
DNA: TGTGCCAGCAGCTCAGGTTGGAGTAGCACAGATACGCAGTATTTT

J: TRBJ1-2
V: TRBV18
D: -
size: -
CDR3: CASSQRRDITNYGYTF
DNA: TGTGCCAGCTCGCAAAGAAGGGACATAACTAACTATGGCTACACCTTC

J: TRBJ2-1
V: TRBV7-3
D: TRBD1
size: -
CDR3: CASSGGQVGNEQFF
DNA: TGTGCCAGCAGCGGCGGACAGGTCGGCAATGAGCAGTTCTTC

J: TRBJ2-5
V: TRBV3-1/TRBV3-2
D: TRBD2
size: -
CDR3: CASSQADRAGGRGETQYF
DNA: TGTGCCAGCAGCCAGGCCGACCGAGCGGGGGGAAGGGGAGAGACCCAGTACTTC

J: TRBJ1-5
V: TRBV7-2
D: -
size: -
CDR3: CASSLFGGGNQPQHF
DNA: TGTGCCAGCAGCTTGTTTGGAGGGGGGAATCAGCCCCAGCATTTT

J: TRBJ1-4
V: TRBV4-2
D: -
size: few
CDR3: CASSQGTTGYNEKLFF
DNA: TGTGCCAGCAGCCAGGGGACGACAGGCTATAATGAAAAACTGTTTTTT

J: TRBJ2-1
V: TRBV3-1/TRBV3-2
D: -
size: -
CDR3: CASSQRSRFHNEQFF
DNA: TGTGCCAGCAGCCAAAGGTCTAGGTTTCACAATGAGCAGTTCTTC

J: TRBJ2-5
V: TRBV7-8
D: -
size: -
CDR3: CASSLAFSETQYF
DNA: TGTGCCAGCAGCTTAGCCTTTTCAGAGACCCAGTACTTC

J: TRBJ1-5
V: TRBV6-2/TRBV6-3
D: -
size: -
CDR3: CASSYGGPGAGHF
DNA: TGTGCCAGCAGTTACGGGGGACCAGGCGCAGGGCATTTT

J: TRBJ1-6
V: TRBV10-3
D: -
size: -
CDR3: CAISGPGSGVHF
DNA: TGTGCCATCAGTGGGCCCGGCTCCGGGGTCCACTTT

J: TRBJ1-2
V: TRBV6-5
D: -
size: -
CDR3: CASRPTTGYYGYTF
DNA: TGTGCCAGCAGGCCGACGACAGGCTACTATGGCTACACCTTC

J: TRBJ2-6
V: TRBV7-2
D: TRBD1
size: -
CDR3: CASSSGQARSGANVLTF
DNA: TGTGCCAGCAGCTCGGGACAGGCCCGCTCTGGGGCCAACGTCCTGACTTTC

J: TRBJ2-5
V: TRBV5-1
D: TRBD1
size: -
CDR3: CASSSGTAEYLDF
DNA: TGCGCCAGCAGCTCCGGGACAGCGGAGTACCTAGACTTC

J: TRBJ1-4
V: TRBV30
D: -
size: -
CDR3: CAWEPYGPTARREKLFF
DNA: TGTGCCTGGGAGCCTTACGGGCCTACCGCCCGCCGCGAAAAACTGTTTTTT

J: TRBJ2-3
V: TRBV12-5
D: TRBD2
size: -
CDR3: CASGISGSTDTQYF
DNA: TGTGCTAGTGGTATTAGCGGGAGCACAGATACGCAGTATTTT

J: TRBJ1-5
V: TRBV20-1
D: -
size: -
CDR3: CSAEKFGPQHF
DNA: TGCAGTGCTGAGAAATTTGGGCCCCAGCATTTT

J: TRBJ1-3
V: TRBV5-1
D: -
size: -
CDR3: CASSLGGQLSGNTIYF
DNA: TGCGCCAGCAGCTTGGGGGGGCAGCTATCTGGAAACACCATATATTTT

J: TRBJ2-3
V: TRBV29-1
D: -
size: -
CDR3: CSVAELDTQYF
DNA: TGCAGCGTTGCAGAGTTGGATACGCAGTATTTT

J: TRBJ2-1
V: TRBV9
D: TRBD2
size: -
CDR3: CASSVAGTSGGPRSYNEQFF
DNA: TGTGCCAGCAGCGTCGCTGGGACTAGCGGGGGGCCTCGCTCCTACAATGAGCAGTTCTTC

J: TRBJ2-3
V: TRBV4-3
D: TRBD2
size: -
CDR3: CASSQEMQRSGGLTDTQYF
DNA: TGCGCCAGCAGCCAAGAGATGCAGCGGAGCGGGGGGTTAACAGATACGCAGTATTTT

J: TRBJ2-2
V: TRBV6-5
D: TRBD1
size: -
CDR3: CASTLTGTGARELFF
DNA: TGTGCCAGCACTCTTACCGGGACAGGGGCCCGGGAGCTGTTTTTT

J: TRBJ2-3
V: TRBV19
D: TRBD2
size: -
CDR3: CASSTGLAGPTDTQYF
DNA: TGTGCCAGTAGTACAGGACTAGCGGGGCCTACAGATACGCAGTATTTT